The 28 T cell receptor beta chains in this list originate from one sample, sequenced in a study of vaccination and CD4 T cells after COVID-19. Their target antigens are unknown. With the Oncomine TCR Beta short-read assay, DNA from cultured CD4+ T cells was sequenced. TCRdb redid the calling of the PCR reads with MiXCR, one entry per CDR3 protein. The repertoire holds 20,000 or so distinct CDR3 sequences, with about 40% as singletons. The sample's time point: late sampling 161 to 241 days after vaccination in three convalescent patients. Specified treatment: 10-day PBMC culture with coronavirus spike peptide pools or control peptides (ViraFEST assay). The sequencing used CD4+ T cells from blood, cultured in vitro, collected about 7 months after SARS-CoV-2 vaccination. The source is a human donor who had recovered from COVID-19.

V gene TRBV20-1 combines with J gene TRBJ2-3, with TRBD2 identical over 14 bases. The germline V gene has CDR1 DFQATT and CDR2 SNEGSKA (reference sequence). J gave up 7 bases and V 0 bases, and 6 bases lay outside the gene matches. There are 16 residues in the CDR3. The CDR3 spells CSARDGTSGSSHTQYF. CDR3 DNA: TGCAGTGCTAGAGATGGGACTAGCGGGAGTAGCCATACGCAGTATTTT.

This clonotype was seen a handful of times. The chain couples TRBV19 to TRBJ2-5; D may match TRBD1 or TRBD2 (5 bases each). V lost 6 bases and J 4 bases, leaving 12 bases between the germline ends. Germline V gene data show CDR1 as LNHDA and CDR2 as SQIVND (reference sequence). CDR3 length equals 13 residues. The CDR3: CASRMGVTETQYF. CDR3 DNA sequence: TGTGCCAGTAGAATGGGGGTCACAGAGACCCAGTACTTC.

The chain combines TRBV2 with TRBJ2-5; no clear D. V lost 1 base to trimming and J lost 8 bases, with 8 bases between them. The CDR3 spans 12 residues. Germline loops: CDR1 SNHLY, CDR2 FYNNEI. The CDR3, as DNA: TGTGCCAGCAGTGAAGGGTTGGACACCCAGTACTTC. Residues: CASSEGLDTQYF.

This clonotype was counted a few times. The V and J genes are TRBV12-3 or TRBV12-4 and TRBJ2-5; D remains ambiguous. V lost 0 bases and J 5 bases, leaving 4 bases between the germline ends. This CDR3 is built from 12 residues. The CDR3 loop reads CASSLAPETQYF. The CDR3 nucleotides read TGTGCCAGCAGTTTAGCGCCGGAGACCCAGTACTTC.

The rearrangement links TRBV7-8 to TRBJ2-5; TRBD2 is a possible D gene (6 bases). Germline V gene data show CDR1 as SGHVS and CDR2 as FQNEAQ. The CDR3 runs 15 residues. V lost 3 bases to trimming and J lost 1 base, with 12 bases between them. DNA for the CDR3: TGTGCCAGCAGCTTCGTCTCAGCGGGCCAAGAGACCCAGTACTTC. This codes for CASSFVSAGQETQYF. Full variable domain (missing parts from reference TRBV7-8 and TRBJ2-5): GAGVSQSPRYKVAKRGQDVALRCDPISGHVSLFWYQQALGQGPEFLTYFQNEAQLDKSGLPSDRFFAERPEGSVSTLKIQRTQQEDSAVYLCASSFVSAGQETQYFGPGTRLLVL.

The J gene is TRBJ2-3, the V gene TRBV7-9; TRBD2 agrees at 10 bases. The V gene's germline CDR1 is SEHNR and CDR2 FQNEAQ (reference sequence). Trimming removed 2 bases from V and 4 bases from J; junction bases left unmatched: 3. This CDR3 contains 15 residues. Here the CDR3 reads CASSLSLAGADTQYF. Written as DNA, the CDR3 is TGTGCCAGCAGCTTATCCCTAGCGGGAGCAGATACGCAGTATTTT. The whole variable domain, remainder taken from reference TRBV7-9 and TRBJ2-3, is DTGVSQNPRHKITKRGQNVTFRCDPISEHNRLYWYRQTLGQGPEFLTYFQNEAQLEKSRLLSDRFSAERPKGSFSTLEIQRTEQGDSAMYLCASSLSLAGADTQYFGPGTRLTVL.

This clonotype has only a few counts. The chain is built from TRBV20-1 and TRBJ2-3; D unresolved. Trimming pared 7 bases from V and 6 bases from J, leaving 11 bases between. The CDR3 runs 11 residues. Germline CDR1 reads DFQATT; CDR2 reads SNEGSKA (reference sequence). In DNA form, the CDR3 reads TGCAGTGAGGGAAAGGAGGATACGCAGTATTTT. Its protein product is CSEGKEDTQYF.

This clonotype was detected a few times. The V gene is TRBV20-1, the J gene TRBJ2-1, with D possibly matching TRBD2 (6 bases). Germline CDR1 and CDR2: DFQATT and SNEGSKA (reference sequence). Deletions cut 1 base from V and 8 bases from J, with 9 bases between. The CDR3 extends over 12 amino acids. The chain's CDR3 is CSARAEGHEQFF. The CDR3 nucleotides read TGCAGTGCTAGAGCGGAGGGGCATGAGCAGTTCTTC.

The chain combines TRBV5-1 with TRBJ2-3; 8 bases align to TRBD1. With V trimmed by 0 bases and J by 5 bases, 2 bases remained unmatched. CDR1 is SGHRS, CDR2 YFSETQ, per germline. This CDR3 region has 14 residues. The CDR3 DNA sequence: TGCGCCAGCAGCTTGGGGACAGGGTTAGATACGCAGTATTTT. Translating gives CASSLGTGLDTQYF.

The chain recombines TRBV28 with TRBJ2-2, with unresolved D. The CDR3 totals 12 residues. Trimming shortened V by 2 bases and J by 9 bases, and 7 bases separated the two germline ends. Germline assignment: CDR1 MDHEN and CDR2 SYDVKM. The CDR3 reads CASSLAGRELFF. The DNA for the CDR3 is TGTGCCAGCAGTTTAGCAGGAAGGGAGCTGTTTTTT.

The J gene is TRBJ2-1, the V gene TRBV6-1; 7 bases are a match to TRBD2. Germline V gene lookup returns CDR1 MNHNS and CDR2 SASEGT. Germline trimming cut 2 bases from V and 2 bases from J; bases unmatched to any gene: 6. The CDR3 is 16 amino acids. CDR3 coding DNA: TGTGCCAGCAGTGAACCGGGGGGAAGAGCCTACAATGAGCAGTTCTTC. It yields the protein CASSEPGGRAYNEQFF.

The chain carries TRBV2 and TRBJ2-7, with D maybe TRBD1 (5 bases). The V gene's germline CDR1 is SNHLY and CDR2 FYNNEI. The CDR3 extends over 13 amino acids. Trimming cost V 4 bases and J 4 bases, with 11 bases left between them. The CDR3 DNA is TGTGCCAGCAGTGTCCCAGGGTTGTACGAGCAGTACTTC. As protein: CASSVPGLYEQYF.

A single count supports this clonotype. This chain links TRBV7-3 with TRBJ2-6, with TRBD1 identical over 9 bases. The CDR3 sequence is 17 residues long. Per the germline V gene, CDR1 is SGHTA and CDR2 is FQGTGA. V was clipped by 4 bases and J by 1 base; unmatched bases: 5. CDR3 nucleotides: TGTGCCAGCAGCTCGTCCGGGACAGGGTCTGGGGCCAACGTCCTGACTTTC. It translates to CASSSSGTGSGANVLTF. Full variable domain (missing parts from reference TRBV7-3 and TRBJ2-6): GAGVSQTPSNKVTEKGKYVELRCDPISGHTALYWYRQSLGQGPEFLIYFQGTGAADDSGLPNDRFFAVRPEGSVSTLKIQRTERGDSAVYLCASSSSGTGSGANVLTFGAGSRLTVL.

This chain connects TRBV27 to TRBJ2-7, with a weak D call TRBD2 (5 bases). The CDR3 contains 14 residues. Germline-derived CDR1 and CDR2 are MNHEY and SMNVEV (reference sequence). V lost 6 bases, J lost 7 bases, and 19 bases lay in between. In DNA form, the CDR3 reads TGTGCCAGCAGCTCCCCGGCGCGGGTGCGGGAGCAGTACTTC. This codes for CASSSPARVREQYF.

This clonotype turned up a few times. The V call is TRBV20-1, the J call TRBJ2-3; D may be TRBD2 (5 bases). Germline V lookup: CDR1 DFQATT, CDR2 SNEGSKA (reference sequence). CDR3 size: 13 residues. V shed 4 bases and J shed 3 bases, with 11 bases lying between them. CDR3 in DNA: TGCAGTGCTAATAGCCCGGGGACAGATACGCAGTATTTT. It translates to CSANSPGTDTQYF.

The rearrangement uses TRBV2 and TRBJ1-5; no clear D. The CDR3 has 13 amino acids. The V and J ends lost 6 bases and 9 bases respectively, with 15 bases between them. CDR1 and CDR2 (germline): SNHLY, FYNNEI. The CDR3 DNA reads TGTGCCAGCAGGATCGACACCCGATCGCCCCAGCATTTT. This translates into CASRIDTRSPQHF.

J is TRBJ2-5 and V is TRBV10-3; 7 bases agree with TRBD2. This CDR3 comprises 15 residues. The V gene end was trimmed by 2 bases and the J gene end by 2 bases; junction bases not matched to a gene: 5. Germline V gene lookup returns CDR1 ENHRY and CDR2 SYGVKD. The CDR3 DNA is TGTGCCATCAGTGAGGGACTAGGGGTTCAAGAGACCCAGTACTTC. This translates into CAISEGLGVQETQYF.

This clonotype was counted a few times. The genes are TRBV20-1 and TRBJ1-1; D is uncertain. In germline, CDR1 is DFQATT, CDR2 SNEGSKA (reference sequence). Deletions cut 6 bases from V and 1 base from J, with 18 bases between. The CDR3 loop spans 15 amino acids. The DNA for the CDR3 is TGCAGTGCACGATCCCCTAGGGCGGGGAACACTGAAGCTTTCTTT. Translated: CSARSPRAGNTEAFF.

The rearrangement joins TRBV7-9 to TRBJ2-1; the match to TRBD1 covers 7 bases. The CDR3 extends over 16 amino acids. The germline gives CDR1 SEHNR, CDR2 FQNEAQ (reference sequence). V was pared by 5 bases and J by 7 bases, with 14 bases of the junction left unmatched. This CDR3 reads CASSPEQGRSFNEQFF. The CDR3 DNA reads as TGTGCCAGCAGCCCTGAACAGGGGCGGTCGTTTAATGAGCAGTTCTTC. Full variable domain (rest looked up from reference TRBV7-9 and TRBJ2-1): DTGVSQNPRHKITKRGQNVTFRCDPISEHNRLYWYRQTLGQGPEFLTYFQNEAQLEKSRLLSDRFSAERPKGSFSTLEIQRTEQGDSAMYLCASSPEQGRSFNEQFFGPGTRLTVL.

This clonotype appeared a few times. This chain uses TRBV20-1 with TRBJ2-3; 7 bases map to TRBD2. The V segment lost 2 bases and the J segment 3 bases; nucleotides outside the gene matches: 8. There are 15 residues in the CDR3. Germline assignment: CDR1 DFQATT and CDR2 SNEGSKA (reference sequence). CDR3 in amino acids: CSARRAGVGTDTQYF. The CDR3, as DNA: TGCAGTGCTAGACGGGCGGGAGTAGGGACAGATACGCAGTATTTT.

CDR3 DNA sequence: TGCGCCAGCAGCTATTCTAGCGGGAGCGGTAATGAGCAGTTCTTC. It specifies CASSYSSGSGNEQFF. This chain uses TRBV5-1 with TRBJ2-1; 10 nucleotides agree with TRBD2. CDR3 length equals 15 residues. Germline CDR1 is SGHRS and CDR2 is YFSETQ. After removal of 3 bases from V and 7 bases from J, the junction contained 7 bases not matched to a gene. Variable domain in full (rest from reference TRBV5-1 and TRBJ2-1): KAGVTQTPRYLIKTRGQQVTLSCSPISGHRSVSWYQQTPGQGLQFLFEYFSETQRNKGNFPGRFSGRQFSNSRSEMNVSTLELGDSALYLCASSYSSGSGNEQFFGPGTRLTVL.

The chain links TRBV28 to TRBJ1-2; D call uncertain. The CDR3 sequence is 11 residues long. Trimming stripped 5 bases from V and 4 bases from J, with 5 bases between. CDR1 and CDR2 from the germline V gene are MDHEN and SYDVKM. In DNA form, the CDR3 reads TGTGCCAGCAGTCCGGGCTATGGCTACACCTTC. Its protein is CASSPGYGYTF.

The gene calls are TRBV15 and TRBJ2-7, with 7 bases matching TRBD1. The J segment lost 2 bases and the V segment lost 5 bases, leaving 6 bases of the junction unmatched. This CDR3 region has 14 residues. CDR1 is LNHNV and CDR2 is YYDKDF in the germline V gene (reference sequence). The chain's CDR3 is CATSGRDRTYEQYF. CDR3 DNA: TGTGCCACCAGCGGTCGGGACAGAACCTACGAGCAGTACTTC.

This clonotype has just a few counts. This chain uses TRBV5-4 with TRBJ2-5; 10 positions agree with TRBD2. Per the germline V gene, CDR1 is SGHNT and CDR2 is YYREEE (reference sequence). Trimming took 0 bases from V and 4 from J; bases not matched to a gene: 9. The CDR3 runs 17 residues. CDR3 sequence (DNA): TGTGCCAGCAGCTTGGGTCTAGCGGGAGTAGCTAGAGAGACCCAGTACTTC. Translating gives CASSLGLAGVARETQYF.

This clonotype showed up just a few times. The genes are TRBV7-2 and TRBJ2-7; 7 bases match TRBD1. From germline, CDR1 is SGHTA and CDR2 FQGNSA. The CDR3 consists of 14 residues. The trim removed 3 bases at V and 0 bases at J, leaving 2 bases unmatched. CDR3: CASSFRGSSYEQYF. The CDR3 coding sequence is TGTGCCAGCAGCTTCAGGGGGAGCTCCTACGAGCAGTACTTC.

This clonotype was recorded once. The V call is TRBV27, the J call TRBJ2-1; no clear D gene. Trimming removed 7 bases from V and 0 bases from J, with 25 bases in between. The CDR3 extends over 19 amino acids. CDR1 and CDR2 from the germline V gene are MNHEY and SMNVEV (reference sequence). In DNA form, the CDR3 reads TGTGCCAGCACCCTTCGGATGACACGGGCATGGAGCTCCTACAATGAGCAGTTCTTC. This gives the protein CASTLRMTRAWSSYNEQFF.

The chain uses TRBV6-1 and TRBJ1-2; D is uncertain. From germline, CDR1 is MNHNS and CDR2 SASEGT. The CDR3 is 12 residues long. Between the trimmed V and J ends, which lost 6 bases and 8 bases, there was a span of 13 bases. CDR3 sequence (DNA): TGTGCCAGCAGCCTACAAGGGAGCGGCTACACCTTC. Translating gives CASSLQGSGYTF.

This chain joins TRBV28 and TRBJ2-7, with D uncertain. This CDR3 region has 14 residues. V lost 6 bases and J lost 0, with 12 bases in between. Germline assignment: CDR1 MDHEN and CDR2 SYDVKM. CDR3 protein: CASRPLRSSYEQYF. In DNA form, the CDR3 reads TGTGCCAGCAGACCCCTCAGAAGCTCCTACGAGCAGTACTTC.